This T cell receptor beta chain was profiled in a study of blood T cell repertoires in COVID-19. Study in general: Whether acute or convalescent, the COVID-19 samples came from the United States, Italy and Spain.

The CDR3 covers 14 residues. V was shortened by 6 bases and J by 5 bases, with 15 bases between the two germline ends. Germline V CDR1 and CDR2: MDHEN, SYDVKM. Study members were between roughly 18 and 89 years old and lived in fewer than 30 US regions. Clones were read by immunoSEQ multiplex PCR, and TCRdb kept only the in-frame ones, dropping some. The repertoire holds a few hundred thousand clones, with about 85% as singletons. This TCR was sampled from a woman aged 25-40 years who had recovered from COVID-19. The chain links TRBV28 to TRBJ2-3; perhaps TRBD1 as D (5 bases). The sequencing input was PBMCs or T cells enriched from blood (not recorded which). The CDR3: CASSSSRGGDTQYF. Here the CDR3 DNA reads TGTGCCAGCAGCTCCTCTAGGGGTGGAGATACGCAGTATTTT. The full variable domain, with the rest looked up from reference TRBV28 and TRBJ2-3, is DVKVTQSSRYLVKRTGEKVFLECVQDMDHENMFWYRQDPGLGLRLIYFSYDVKMKEKGDIPEGYSVSREKKERFSLILESASTNQTSMYLCASSSSRGGDTQYFGPGTRLTVL.